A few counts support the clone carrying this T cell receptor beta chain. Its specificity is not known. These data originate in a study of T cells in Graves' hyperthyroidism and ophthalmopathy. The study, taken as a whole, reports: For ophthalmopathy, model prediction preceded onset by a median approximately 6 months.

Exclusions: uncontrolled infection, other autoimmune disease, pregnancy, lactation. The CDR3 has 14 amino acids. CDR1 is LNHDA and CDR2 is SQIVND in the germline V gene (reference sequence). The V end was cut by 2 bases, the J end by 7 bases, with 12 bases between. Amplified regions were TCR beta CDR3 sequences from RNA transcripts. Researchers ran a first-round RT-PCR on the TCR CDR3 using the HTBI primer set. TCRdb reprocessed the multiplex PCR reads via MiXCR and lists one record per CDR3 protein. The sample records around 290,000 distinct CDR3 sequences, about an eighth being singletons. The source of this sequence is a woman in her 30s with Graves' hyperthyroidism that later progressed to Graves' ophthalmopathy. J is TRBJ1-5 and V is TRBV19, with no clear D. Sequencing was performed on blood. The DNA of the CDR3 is TGTGCCAGTAGTATAACCCTCGGACCCCAGCCCCAGCATTTT. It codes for CASSITLGPQPQHF.